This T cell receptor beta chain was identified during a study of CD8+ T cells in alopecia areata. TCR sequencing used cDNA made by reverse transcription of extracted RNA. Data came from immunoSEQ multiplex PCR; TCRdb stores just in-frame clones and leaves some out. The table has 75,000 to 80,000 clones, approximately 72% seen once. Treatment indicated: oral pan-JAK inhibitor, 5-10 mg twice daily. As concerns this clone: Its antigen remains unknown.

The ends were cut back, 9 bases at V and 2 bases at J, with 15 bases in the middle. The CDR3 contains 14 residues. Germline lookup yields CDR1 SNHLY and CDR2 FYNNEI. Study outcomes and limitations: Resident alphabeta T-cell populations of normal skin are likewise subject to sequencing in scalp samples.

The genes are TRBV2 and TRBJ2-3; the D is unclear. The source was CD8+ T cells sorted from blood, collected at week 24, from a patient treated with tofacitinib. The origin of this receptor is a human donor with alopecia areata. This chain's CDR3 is CASESSKFTDTQYF. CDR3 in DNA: TGTGCCAGTGAGAGCTCCAAATTCACAGATACGCAGTATTTT. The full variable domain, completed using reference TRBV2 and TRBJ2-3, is EPEVTQTPSHQVTQMGQEVILRCVPISNHLYFYWYRQILGQKVEFLVSFYNNEISEKSEIFDDQFSVERPDGSNFTLKIRSTKLEDSAMYFCASESSKFTDTQYFGPGTRLTVL.